This T cell receptor beta chain comes out of a study of blood T cell repertoires in COVID-19. Study summary: Some COVID-19 samples were acute and others convalescent; all came from the United States, Italy and Spain. T cells, B-cell-depleted T cells, or PBMCs supplied cDNA or gDNA.

Authors' data handling: Amplification of reference gene primers was used by the study to estimate nucleated cell counts. This table comes from immunoSEQ multiplex PCR, and its TCRdb copy is limited to in-frame clones, with some not included. That table supplies the V and J calls and clone size; D and trimming were determined from the DNA. The repertoire holds tens of thousands of clones, with roughly 88% as singletons. V shed 4 bases, J shed 3 bases, and the junction held 6 bases outside the gene matches. The CDR3 length is 15 residues. Germline CDR1 SGHDT, CDR2 YYEEEE. The receptor was isolated from an older man with active or convalescent COVID-19. The sequenced sample consisted of peripheral blood. The chain joins TRBV5-6 to TRBJ1-1; the match to TRBD1 covers 10 bases. The CDR3 coding sequence is TGTGCCAGCAGCCGTGGGACAGGGGACGACACTGAAGCTTTCTTT. Amino acids: CASSRGTGDDTEAFF.